Listed below are T cell receptor beta chains from one sample, sequenced in a study of blood T cell repertoires in COVID-19. Clones were sequenced by immunoSEQ multiplex PCR, and TCRdb holds only the in-frame ones, with some missing. Of over 100,000 clones listed, roughly 76% are singletons. Input material: peripheral blood. Receptor source: a human donor in a cohort sampled during active COVID-19. Each CDR3 is given with its conserved first and last residue. A D gene is named only where the DNA matches it firmly. Size is stated for part of the rows, as once, few or many counts, or as a class when the clone is expanded.

V	length	J	D	size	CDR3	DNA
TRBV28	15	TRBJ1-2	-	-	CASSFVNAGVNGYTF	TGTGCCAGCAGTTTCGTTAATGCAGGCGTGAATGGCTACACCTTC
TRBV6-6	14	TRBJ1-5	-	once	CASSYESYNQPQHF	TGTGCCAGCAGTTACGAGAGCTACAATCAGCCCCAGCATTTT
TRBV12-3/TRBV12-4	13	TRBJ2-1	-	-	CASSLQARGEQFF	TGTGCCAGCAGTTTACAGGCAAGGGGTGAGCAGTTCTTC
TRBV15	15	TRBJ1-6	-	-	CATRMAAVDNSPLHF	TGTGCCACTAGGATGGCGGCGGTTGATAATTCACCCCTCCACTTT
TRBV29-1	14	TRBJ1-5	TRBD1	-	CSVRDRGSNQPQHF	TGCAGCGTTCGGGACAGGGGAAGCAATCAGCCCCAGCATTTT
TRBV30	17	TRBJ2-7	TRBD2	-	CAWSKLRGGQRTYEQYF	TGTGCCTGGAGTAAACTTCGCGGGGGGCAACGGACCTACGAGCAGTACTTC
TRBV5-1	14	TRBJ1-2	-	few	CASSLGEVNYGYTF	TGCGCCAGCAGCCTGGGGGAGGTTAACTATGGCTACACCTTC
TRBV19	16	TRBJ2-7	TRBD2	-	CASSPRTSGIVNEQYF	TGTGCCAGTAGTCCGAGGACTAGCGGGATTGTAAACGAGCAGTACTTC
TRBV7-8	14	TRBJ2-2	TRBD2	few	CASSRGLEVGELFF	TGTGCCAGCAGCCGAGGACTAGAGGTCGGGGAGCTGTTTTTT
TRBV5-4	12	TRBJ2-3	-	-	CASSFITDTQYF	TGTGCCAGCAGCTTTATAACAGATACGCAGTATTTT
TRBV24-1	18	TRBJ2-7	TRBD2	-	CATSEPRRTSGDSYEQYF	TGTGCCACCAGTGAGCCCAGGCGTACTAGCGGGGACTCCTACGAGCAGTACTTC
TRBV11-2	15	TRBJ1-1	-	few	CASSWRQEINTEAFF	TGTGCCAGCAGCTGGCGACAGGAGATAAACACTGAAGCTTTCTTT
TRBV5-1	15	TRBJ1-2	-	-	CASSFGSSGYYGYTF	TGCGCCAGCAGCTTTGGTAGCTCGGGTTACTATGGCTACACCTTC
TRBV5-1	15	TRBJ1-1	-	few	CASSLTGGRNTEAFF	TGCGCCAGCAGCTTAACTGGGGGGAGGAACACTGAAGCTTTCTTT
TRBV7-2	15	TRBJ2-7	-	once	CASSLVVLVPYEQYF	TGTGCCAGCAGCTTAGTTGTGCTAGTCCCCTACGAGCAGTACTTC
TRBV11-2	15	TRBJ2-6	TRBD1	-	CASSIRQGVTNVLTF	TGTGCCAGCAGCATAAGACAGGGGGTCACCAACGTCCTGACTTTC
TRBV27	16	TRBJ2-2	TRBD1	-	CASSPWTGSDTGELFF	TGTGCCAGCAGTCCTTGGACAGGGTCAGACACCGGGGAGCTGTTTTTT
TRBV7-2	14	TRBJ2-1	-	-	CASSLVTGYNEQFF	TGTGCCAGCAGCTTAGTCACAGGGTACAATGAGCAGTTCTTC
TRBV5-1	15	TRBJ1-5	-	-	CASSEDGTSNQPQHF	TGCGCCAGCAGCGAGGACGGGACATCCAATCAGCCCCAGCATTTT
TRBV5-4	13	TRBJ1-1	-	-	CASSVGVNTEAFF	TGTGCCAGCAGCGTCGGGGTGAACACTGAAGCTTTCTTT
TRBV4-3	15	TRBJ1-1	-	-	CASSQDWRANTEAFF	TGCGCCAGCAGCCAAGATTGGCGGGCGAACACTGAAGCTTTCTTT
TRBV19	14	TRBJ2-5	-	-	CASSTGTFLATQYF	TGTGCCAGTAGTACCGGGACTTTTCTCGCGACCCAGTACTTC
TRBV4-1	16	TRBJ1-1	TRBD1	-	CASSPSGQVGSYEAFF	TGCGCCAGCAGCCCAAGCGGACAGGTTGGAAGCTATGAGGCTTTCTTT
TRBV2	13	TRBJ1-1	TRBD1	-	CASRRGQDTEAFF	TGTGCCAGCAGAAGGGGGCAAGACACTGAAGCTTTCTTT
TRBV7-3	15	TRBJ2-7	-	-	CASSLGDMSSYEQYF	TGTGCCAGCAGCCTCGGGGACATGAGCTCCTACGAGCAGTACTTC
TRBV18	14	TRBJ1-1	TRBD1	-	CASSPVTGGTEAFF	TGTGCCAGCTCACCAGTGACAGGGGGCACTGAAGCTTTCTTT
TRBV19	14	TRBJ1-2	TRBD1	-	CASSRQGAYYGYTF	TGTGCCAGTAGCCGACAGGGGGCCTACTATGGCTACACCTTC
TRBV6-2/TRBV6-3	16	TRBJ2-7	TRBD2	-	CASSSIPSGRATEQYF	TGTGCCAGCAGTTCTATCCCTAGCGGGAGGGCCACCGAGCAGTACTTC
TRBV30	15	TRBJ1-4	-	-	CAWSSSGQFNEKLFF	TGTGCCTGGAGTTCAAGCGGACAGTTTAATGAAAAACTGTTTTTT
TRBV11-2	12	TRBJ2-1	-	-	CASSLAGDEQFF	TGTGCCAGCAGCTTAGCGGGGGATGAGCAGTTCTTC
TRBV27	15	TRBJ2-1	TRBD2	-	CASSLYLAGTGEQFF	TGTGCCAGCAGTTTATACCTAGCGGGGACGGGAGAGCAGTTCTTC
TRBV6-1	17	TRBJ1-6	-	-	CASSEPPNRVGNSPLHF	TGTGCCAGCAGTGAACCCCCGAACAGGGTGGGTAATTCACCCCTCCACTTT
TRBV19	15	TRBJ1-2	-	-	CASSSTGTHNYGYTF	TGTGCCAGTAGTTCCACCGGGACACACAACTATGGCTACACCTTC
TRBV18	14	TRBJ1-2	TRBD1	-	CASSPGTGTYGYTF	TGTGCCAGCTCACCTGGGACAGGGACGTATGGCTACACCTTC
TRBV11-2	11	TRBJ2-7	-	-	CASRDSYEQYF	TGTGCCAGCAGGGACAGTTACGAGCAGTACTTC
TRBV10-3	14	TRBJ2-7	TRBD1	-	CAISEAQGVYEQYF	TGTGCCATCAGTGAAGCGCAGGGGGTGTACGAGCAGTACTTC
TRBV10-3	16	TRBJ2-7	TRBD1	-	CAIRTDRGGLGYEQYF	TGTGCCATCAGGACAGACAGGGGTGGATTGGGGTACGAGCAGTACTTC